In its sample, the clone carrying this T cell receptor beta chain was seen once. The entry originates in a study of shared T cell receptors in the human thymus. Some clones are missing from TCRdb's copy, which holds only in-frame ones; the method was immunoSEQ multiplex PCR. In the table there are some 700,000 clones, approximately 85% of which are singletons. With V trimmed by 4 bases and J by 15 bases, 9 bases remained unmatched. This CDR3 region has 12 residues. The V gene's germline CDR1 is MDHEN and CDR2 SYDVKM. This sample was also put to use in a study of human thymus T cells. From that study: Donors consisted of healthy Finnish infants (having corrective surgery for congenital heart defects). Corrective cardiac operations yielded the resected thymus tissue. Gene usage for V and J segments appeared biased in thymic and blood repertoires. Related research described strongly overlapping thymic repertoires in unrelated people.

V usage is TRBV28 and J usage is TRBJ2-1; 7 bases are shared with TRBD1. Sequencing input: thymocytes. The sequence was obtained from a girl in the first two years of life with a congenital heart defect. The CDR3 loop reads CASSSTNRDRFF. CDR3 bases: TGTGCCAGCAGTTCAACAAACCGGGACAGGTTCTTC. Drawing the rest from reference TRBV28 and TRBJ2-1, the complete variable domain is DVKVTQSSRYLVKRTGEKVFLECVQDMDHENMFWYRQDPGLGLRLIYFSYDVKMKEKGDIPEGYSVSREKKERFSLILESASTNQTSMYLCASSSTNRDRFFGPGTRLTVL.